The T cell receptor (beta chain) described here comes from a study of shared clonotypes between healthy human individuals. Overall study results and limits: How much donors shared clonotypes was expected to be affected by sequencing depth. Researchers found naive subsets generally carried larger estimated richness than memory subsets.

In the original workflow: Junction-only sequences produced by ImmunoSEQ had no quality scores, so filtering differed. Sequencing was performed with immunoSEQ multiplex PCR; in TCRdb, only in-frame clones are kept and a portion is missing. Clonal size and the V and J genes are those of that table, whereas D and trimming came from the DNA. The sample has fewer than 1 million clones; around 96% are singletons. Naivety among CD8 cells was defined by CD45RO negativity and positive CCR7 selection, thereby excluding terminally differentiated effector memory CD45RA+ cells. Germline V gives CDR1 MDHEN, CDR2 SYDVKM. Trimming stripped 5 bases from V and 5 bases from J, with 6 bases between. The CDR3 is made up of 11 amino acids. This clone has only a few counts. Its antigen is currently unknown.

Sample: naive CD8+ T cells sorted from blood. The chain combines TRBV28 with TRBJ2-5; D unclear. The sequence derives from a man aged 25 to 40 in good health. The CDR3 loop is CASSNYETQYF. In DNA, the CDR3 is TGTGCCAGCAGTAATTATGAGACCCAGTACTTC.